What follows are 24 T cell receptor beta chains derived from one specimen sequenced in a study of identical twins. Each CDR3 protein is one row after TCRdb ran MiXCR on the 5' RACE reads. This sample yields about 570,000 distinct CDR3 sequences, of which over 8.5% are seen a single time; 2.5% to 3% belongs to the top ten. The sample was also reused in another study, on yellow fever vaccine responses in identical twins.

Sequences were obtained from PBMCs. These receptors were collected from a woman between 18 and 29 years old in good health.

The gene calls are TRBV25-1 and TRBJ2-7; possibly TRBD2 for D (5 bases). Germline lookup yields CDR1 MGHDK and CDR2 SYGVNS. The CDR3 loop spans 12 amino acids. V was shortened by 4 bases and J by 3 bases, with 7 bases between the two germline ends. CDR3 protein: CASSVDYYEQYF. Written as DNA, the CDR3 is TGTGCCAGCAGTGTCGACTACTACGAGCAGTACTTC.

At least ten counts were recorded for this clonotype. The chain couples TRBV4-2 to TRBJ2-1; TRBD2 matches at 9 bases. Trimming took 0 bases from V and 8 from J; bases not matched to a gene: 11. Germline V lookup: CDR1 LGHNA, CDR2 YNFKEQ. The length of the CDR3 is 17 residues. CDR3 amino acids: CASSQDLGRGGPDEQFF. For the CDR3, the DNA is TGTGCCAGCAGCCAAGATTTAGGGCGGGGGGGCCCCGATGAGCAGTTCTTC.

This clonotype was detected ten times or more. V usage is TRBV4-3 and J usage is TRBJ2-2, with TRBD2 matching 10 bases. Germline CDR1 and CDR2: LGHNA and YSLEER. CDR3 length: 14 residues. The trim removed 6 bases at V and 5 bases at J, leaving 3 bases unmatched. In DNA form, the CDR3 reads TGCGCCAGCAGAAGCGGGAGGGGAACCGGGGAGCTGTTTTTT. Protein: CASRSGRGTGELFF.

The sample holds a few counts of this clonotype. The J gene is TRBJ2-2, the V gene TRBV7-9; the D is unclear. Germline lookup yields CDR1 SEHNR and CDR2 FQNEAQ (reference sequence). This CDR3 comprises 14 residues. As DNA, the CDR3 is TGTGCTTGCTTGGTGGATCCGAACACCGGGGAGCTGTTTTTT. Translating it yields CACLVDPNTGELFF.

This clonotype showed up many times. This rearrangement joins TRBV28 to TRBJ2-7; the D gene is possibly TRBD1 (5 bases). Between the trimmed V and J ends, which lost 7 bases and 2 bases, there was a span of 12 bases. Germline assignment: CDR1 MDHEN and CDR2 SYDVKM. The CDR3 is made up of 13 amino acids. DNA of the CDR3: TGTGCCAGCACTGACCCCAGGGCCTACGAGCAGTACTTC. This codes for CASTDPRAYEQYF. The full variable domain, completed using reference TRBV28 and TRBJ2-7, is DVKVTQSSRYLVKRTGEKVFLECVQDMDHENMFWYRQDPGLGLRLIYFSYDVKMKEKGDIPEGYSVSREKKERFSLILESASTNQTSMYLCASTDPRAYEQYFGPGTRLTVT.

This clonotype came up a few times. This chain uses TRBV4-3 with TRBJ2-3, with unresolved D. The V end lost 0 bases, the J end lost 0 bases, and 10 bases lay between the germline ends. The CDR3 runs to 16 residues. Germline CDR1 LGHNA, CDR2 YSLEER. In nucleotides, the CDR3 is TGCGCCAGCAGCCAAGATCGTCCCCCCAGCACAGATACGCAGTATTTT. Protein product: CASSQDRPPSTDTQYF.

This clonotype has a handful of counts. The gene calls are TRBV6-1 and TRBJ2-1; 8 bases align to TRBD2. The V gene end was trimmed by 5 bases and the J gene end by 9 bases; junction bases not matched to a gene: 9. This CDR3 is built from 14 residues. Germline CDR1 and CDR2: MNHNS and SASEGT. This CDR3 is CASSQRTSQVEQFF. The CDR3 coding sequence is TGTGCCAGCAGTCAACGGACTAGCCAGGTTGAGCAGTTCTTC.

This clonotype was detected only a few times. A read error may be the cause here, since a much bigger clone is one base away. The chain employs TRBV6-5 and TRBJ2-7; a weak D match, TRBD2 (5 bases). The V end lost 2 bases, the J end lost 4 bases, and 6 bases lay between the germline ends. This CDR3 has 12 amino acids. Germline V gene sequence: CDR1 MNHEY, CDR2 SVGAGI. CDR3 residues: CASSYEGYEQYF. The DNA for the CDR3 is TGTGCCAGCAGTTACGAGGGTTACGAGCAGTACTTC.

This clonotype was seen more than once but under ten times. CDR3 nucleotides: TGTGCCACCAGCACTGGAACAGGGGGTGACATTCAGTACTTC. Its translation: CATSTGTGGDIQYF. V usage is TRBV15 and J usage is TRBJ2-4; 8 nucleotides line up with TRBD1. Germline trimming cut 4 bases from V and 8 bases from J; bases unmatched to any gene: 7. Looked up from germline, CDR1 is LNHNV and CDR2 is YYDKDF (reference sequence). CDR3 length: 14 residues.

This clonotype was recorded a few times. This chain uses TRBV6-1 with TRBJ2-1, with 14 bases fitting TRBD2. This CDR3 region has 15 residues. Germline-derived CDR1 and CDR2 are MNHNS and SASEGT. With V trimmed by 9 bases and J by 7 bases, 8 bases remained unmatched. The chain's CDR3 is CASAGTSGSGNEQFF. The CDR3, as DNA: TGTGCCAGTGCCGGGACTAGCGGGAGTGGGAATGAGCAGTTCTTC.

This clonotype has more than one count but fewer than ten. The gene calls are TRBV5-1 and TRBJ2-2; D is undetermined. CDR3 length: 16 amino acids. Germline CDR1 SGHRS, CDR2 YFSETQ. The V end lost 4 bases, the J end lost 6 bases, and 19 bases lay between the germline ends. DNA for the CDR3: TGCGCCAGCAGCCCCACCAAGTGGTCCGGCGCCGGGGAGCTGTTTTTT. Translation gives CASSPTKWSGAGELFF.

CDR3 nucleotide sequence: TGTGCCACCTCCCAAGATGGCCTAGCGGGAGTTTACAGCGGTGGGGCCATTCAGTACTTC. Its protein is CATSQDGLAGVYSGGAIQYF. V is TRBV3-1 and J is TRBJ2-4, with 10 positions matching TRBD2. This CDR3 has 20 amino acids. Germline V gives CDR1 LGHDT, CDR2 YNNKEL (reference sequence). Germline trimming cut 10 bases from V and 9 bases from J; bases unmatched to any gene: 30.

The rearrangement joins TRBV7-8 to TRBJ2-3; unclear D gene. Germline V lookup: CDR1 SGHVS, CDR2 FQNEAQ. V was cut by 1 base and J by 4 bases, with 12 bases left in between. This CDR3 comprises 15 residues. The CDR3 sequence: CASSLVQDFSDTQYF. DNA of the CDR3: TGTGCCAGCAGCTTAGTCCAGGATTTTTCAGATACGCAGTATTTT.

This clonotype was detected ten times or more. This chain connects TRBV6-2 or TRBV6-3 to TRBJ2-2; D not certain. Germline values: CDR1 MNHEY, CDR2 SVGEGT. The length of the CDR3 is 12 residues. Deletions cut 11 bases from V and 6 bases from J, with 13 bases between. The CDR3 reads CAAWSFPGELFF. The CDR3 DNA reads as TGTGCCGCCTGGAGTTTCCCCGGGGAGCTGTTTTTT.

This clonotype was counted ten times or more. The rearrangement joins TRBV5-1 to TRBJ2-1; maybe TRBD1 (6 bases). The CDR3 is 15 amino acids. Germline values: CDR1 SGHRS, CDR2 YFSETQ. V lost 3 bases and J lost 0, with 10 bases in between. Here the CDR3 reads CASSWTESSYNEQFF. CDR3 sequence (DNA): TGCGCCAGCAGCTGGACAGAGAGCTCCTACAATGAGCAGTTCTTC.

V and J are TRBV7-9 and TRBJ2-2; D gene uncertain. V lost 1 base to trimming and J lost 0 bases, with 9 bases between them. There are 16 residues in the CDR3. Germline CDR1 is SEHNR and CDR2 is FQNEAQ (reference sequence). The CDR3 DNA reads TGTGCCAGCAGCTTAGGATGGGATGCGAACACCGGGGAGCTGTTTTTT. This sequence encodes CASSLGWDANTGELFF.

This clonotype was recorded at least ten times. The chain employs TRBV12-3 or TRBV12-4 and TRBJ1-1, with D hard to call. The CDR3 has 13 residues. Deletions cut 2 bases from V and 6 bases from J, with 10 bases between. DNA for the CDR3: TGTGCCAGCAGTTTATGGGATGTGGCTGAAGCTTTCTTT. Its translation is CASSLWDVAEAFF.

The chain is built from TRBV20-1 and TRBJ2-2; D perhaps matches TRBD1 (6 bases). Per germline, CDR1 DFQATT and CDR2 SNEGSKA (reference sequence). This CDR3 is 16 amino acids long. The ends were cut back, 5 bases at V and 1 base at J, with 17 bases in the middle. The CDR3 sequence: CSASRNREMNTGELFF. The CDR3, as DNA: TGCAGTGCTTCAAGGAACAGGGAAATGAACACCGGGGAGCTGTTTTTT.

V is TRBV4-2 and J is TRBJ2-3; D possibly corresponds to TRBD2 (6 bases). Germline V gene data show CDR1 as LGHNA and CDR2 as YNFKEQ. Trimming left V 1 base short and J 4 bases short, with 12 bases between. The CDR3 is 15 residues long. The CDR3 loop reads CASSQVGGEADTQYF. In DNA form, the CDR3 reads TGTGCCAGCAGCCAAGTCGGGGGAGAGGCAGATACGCAGTATTTT.

Of note for this clonotype: A junction boundary mismatches the germline segment, possibly from a read error. This sequence joins TRBV5-1 and TRBJ2-1; D is unresolved. The CDR3 sequence is 13 residues long. Germline loops: CDR1 SGHRS, CDR2 YFSETQ. Written as DNA, the CDR3 is TGCGCCAGCAGCTTGGCCCACGTCGATGAGCAGTTATTC. This gives the protein CASSLAHVDEQLF. The variable domain in full, completed from reference TRBV5-1 and TRBJ2-1, reads KAGVTQTPRYLIKTRGQQVTLSCSPISGHRSVSWYQQTPGQGLQFLFEYFSETQRNKGNFPGRFSGRQFSNSRSEMNVSTLELGDSALYLCASSLAHVDEQLFGPGTRLTVL.

This clonotype has at least ten counts. This chain joins TRBV4-2 and TRBJ2-1, with 11 bases lining up with TRBD2. In germline, CDR1 is LGHNA, CDR2 YNFKEQ. Germline trimming cut 4 bases from V and 6 bases from J; bases unmatched to any gene: 11. This CDR3 is built from 17 residues. As DNA, the CDR3 is TGTGCCAGCAGCCCCGGGACTAGCGGCTATATCGGCAATGAGCAGTTCTTC. Residues: CASSPGTSGYIGNEQFF.

This clonotype came up a few times. The V and J genes are TRBV20-1 and TRBJ2-1; 14 bases align to TRBD2. The CDR3 consists of 18 residues. V lost 3 bases, J lost 4 bases, and 11 bases stayed unmatched. Germline lookup yields CDR1 DFQATT and CDR2 SNEGSKA (reference sequence). The DNA for the CDR3 is TGCAGTGCTAGCGGGACTAGCGGGAGAGAGTGGAGTTACAATGAGCAGTTCTTC. Protein product: CSASGTSGREWSYNEQFF.

This chain links TRBV7-2 with TRBJ2-5; 11 nucleotides match TRBD1. Germline assignment: CDR1 SGHTA and CDR2 FQGNSA. The CDR3 sequence is 16 residues long. The V and J ends lost 0 bases and 4 bases, in that order; junction bases with no gene match: 4. The DNA for the CDR3 is TGTGCCAGCAGCTTAGCCCTAGGGACAGGGGGAGAGACCCAGTACTTC. This gives the protein CASSLALGTGGETQYF.

This clonotype has ten or more counts. This rearrangement joins TRBV4-3 to TRBJ2-3, with D possibly TRBD1 on 6 matching bases. The CDR3 runs 16 residues. Germline V gene lookup returns CDR1 LGHNA and CDR2 YSLEER. The V gene lost 0 bases and the J gene lost 3 bases, with 13 bases spanning the gap. The CDR3 loop is CASSQDIQGPTDTQYF. Here the CDR3 DNA reads TGCGCCAGCAGCCAAGATATCCAGGGGCCTACAGATACGCAGTATTTT.